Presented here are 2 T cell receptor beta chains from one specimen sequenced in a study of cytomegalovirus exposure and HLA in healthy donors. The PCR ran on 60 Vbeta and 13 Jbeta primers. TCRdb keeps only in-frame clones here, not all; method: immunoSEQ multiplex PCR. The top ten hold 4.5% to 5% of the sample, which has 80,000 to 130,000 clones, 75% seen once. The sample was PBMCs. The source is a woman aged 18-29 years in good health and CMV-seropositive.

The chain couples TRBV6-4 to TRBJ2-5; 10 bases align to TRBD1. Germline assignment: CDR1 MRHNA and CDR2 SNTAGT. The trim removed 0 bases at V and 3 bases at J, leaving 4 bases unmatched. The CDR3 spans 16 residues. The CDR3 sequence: CASSDSPGQGKETQYF. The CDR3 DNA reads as TGTGCCAGCAGTGACTCGCCGGGACAGGGGAAAGAGACCCAGTACTTC.

CDR3 bases: TGTGCCAGCAGCCCCGGGACTAGCGGGTACAATGAGCAGTTCTTC. The encoded protein is CASSPGTSGYNEQFF. The chain uses TRBV5-8 and TRBJ2-1; 12 bases are a match to TRBD2. Germline CDR1 reads SGHTS; CDR2 reads YDEGEE. CDR3 length: 15 amino acids. V gave up 4 bases and J gave up 4 bases; unmatched junction bases: 3.